The 29 T cell receptor beta chains presented below share a single source sample, sequenced in a study of T-cell reconstitution after alpha-beta-depleted transplantation in children. Library preparation (for TCRbeta) was performed with unique molecular identifiers. TCRdb redid the calling of the PCR reads with MiXCR, one entry per CDR3 protein. Of about 420,000 distinct CDR3 sequences listed, about 11% are singletons. The sample in question was PBMCs from the stem cell graft donor, obtained from the stem cell graft. The receptors come from a human donor who donated a stem cell graft to a child with acute myeloid leukemia.

This clonotype was seen a few times. CDR3 amino acids: CASSSDLADNEQFF. CDR3 sequence (DNA): TGTGCCAGCAGCTCCGATCTAGCGGACAATGAGCAGTTCTTC. The gene calls are TRBV5-5 and TRBJ2-1; 7 bases align to TRBD2. The germline V gene encodes CDR1 SGHKS and CDR2 YYEKEE (reference sequence). Trimming at V came to 3 bases and at J to 5 bases, leaving 5 bases not matched to a gene. The CDR3 sequence is 14 residues long. Using reference TRBV5-5 and TRBJ2-1 for the parts outside the CDR3, the full variable domain is DAGVTQSPTHLIKTRGQQVTLRCSPISGHKSVSWYQQVLGQGPQFIFQYYEKEERGRGNFPDRFSARQFPNYSSELNVNALLLGDSALYLCASSSDLADNEQFFGPGTRLTVL.

This clonotype was seen at least ten times. V is TRBV6-5 and J is TRBJ2-2; 7 positions match TRBD2. The CDR3 has 16 amino acids. CDR1 and CDR2 (germline): MNHEY, SVGAGI. V was clipped by 0 bases and J by 7 bases; unmatched bases: 8. The CDR3 DNA is TGTGCCAGCAGTTACTCGTCGGGAGGAGTGAACGGGGAGCTGTTTTTT. Translated: CASSYSSGGVNGELFF.

This clonotype was seen a few times. The CDR3 is CSARGVAGVNEQYF. As DNA, the CDR3 is TGCAGTGCTAGAGGGGTAGCGGGAGTCAACGAGCAGTACTTC. The gene calls are TRBV20-1 and TRBJ2-7; 9 bases agree with TRBD2. Losses at the gene ends were 1 base for V and 5 bases for J; bases not matched to a gene: 6. In germline, CDR1 is DFQATT, CDR2 SNEGSKA (reference sequence). The length of the CDR3 is 14 residues.

Remarks on this clonotype: An end of the junction differs from the germline gene, which may be a read error. The rearrangement uses TRBV7-8 and TRBJ1-4, with D hard to call. The V gene's germline CDR1 is SGHVS and CDR2 FQNEAQ. The CDR3 contains 15 residues. CDR3 protein: CVSSLYGQNNEKLFF. CDR3 bases: TGTGTCAGCAGCTTATACGGGCAGAATAATGAAAAACTGTTTTTT. The complete variable domain, with remaining parts taken from reference TRBV7-8 and TRBJ1-4, reads GAGVSQSPRYKVAKRGQDVALRCDPISGHVSLFWYQQALGQGPEFLTYFQNEAQLDKSGLPSDRFFAERPEGSVSTLKIQRTQQEDSAVYLCVSSLYGQNNEKLFFGSGTQLSVL.

V and J are TRBV20-1 and TRBJ2-1; D is undetermined. CDR1 is DFQATT, CDR2 SNEGSKA, per germline (reference sequence). With 6 bases removed from V and 0 bases from J, the gap between germline ends came to 9 bases. This CDR3 has 13 residues. The CDR3 nucleotides read TGCAGTGCCCGGGCAGTCTCCTACAATGAGCAGTTCTTC. This sequence encodes CSARAVSYNEQFF.

This clonotype was found a few times. The rearrangement joins TRBV14 to TRBJ2-7; 8 bases are a match to TRBD2. V lost 6 bases to trimming and J lost 2 bases; unmatched junction nucleotides: 6. The germline CDR1 and CDR2 sequences are SGHDN and FVKESK. The CDR3 has 14 amino acids. CDR3 residues: CASRDSGTTYEQYF. DNA of the CDR3: TGTGCCAGCAGGGATAGCGGGACTACCTACGAGCAGTACTTC.

This sequence joins TRBV4-1 and TRBJ2-3; D is uncertain. CDR1 and CDR2 (germline): MGHRA, YSYEKL. V shed 1 base and J shed 6 bases, with 11 bases lying between them. The CDR3 extends over 14 amino acids. The CDR3, as DNA: TGCGCCAGCAGCCAAGGCCCAGAGCGCGATACGCAGTATTTT. This codes for CASSQGPERDTQYF.

The chain carries TRBV4-2 and TRBJ2-7; 11 nucleotides agree with TRBD2. J was trimmed by 3 bases and V by 1 base; bases with no gene match: 8. From germline, CDR1 is LGHNA and CDR2 YNFKEQ. This CDR3 has 17 residues. CDR3 DNA sequence: TGTGCCAGCAGCCAAGCGACATCACTAGCGGGAGACTACGAGCAGTACTTC. Translating gives CASSQATSLAGDYEQYF.

The sample holds many counts of this clonotype. This chain uses TRBV4-2 with TRBJ1-1; 8 bases agree with TRBD1. The CDR3 totals 15 residues. Per the germline V gene, CDR1 is LGHNA and CDR2 is YNFKEQ. The V gene end was trimmed by 1 base and the J gene end by 1 base; junction bases not matched to a gene: 2. CDR3 sequence: CASSQVGTGNTEAFF. The DNA of the CDR3 is TGTGCCAGCAGCCAAGTAGGGACAGGGAACACTGAAGCTTTCTTT.

V usage is TRBV7-2 and J usage is TRBJ2-1; 11 bases align to TRBD2. The V and J ends lost 4 bases and 8 bases, in that order; junction bases with no gene match: 10. The V gene's germline CDR1 is SGHTA and CDR2 FQGNSA. The CDR3 contains 16 residues. The CDR3 sequence: CASSSLAGGLSDEQFF. CDR3 DNA: TGTGCCAGCAGCTCGTTAGCGGGGGGGCTTTCGGATGAGCAGTTCTTC.

This clonotype was seen at least ten times. This chain joins TRBV20-1 and TRBJ2-1, with D perhaps TRBD2 (5 bases). The CDR3 extends over 12 amino acids. Germline CDR1 and CDR2: DFQATT and SNEGSKA (reference sequence). CDR3 sequence reads: CGPEGEYNEQFF. The CDR3 region has the DNA TGCGGGCCAGAGGGCGAGTACAATGAGCAGTTCTTC.

In its sample, this clonotype was seen many times. The genes are TRBV15 and TRBJ2-6; D call uncertain. The CDR3 totals 17 residues. CDR1 is LNHNV and CDR2 is YYDKDF in the germline V gene (reference sequence). Trimming took 0 bases from V and 0 from J, leaving 9 bases between them. For the CDR3, the DNA is TGTGCCACCAGCAGAGATTGGGCCTCCTCTGGGGCCAACGTCCTGACTTTC. Protein product: CATSRDWASSGANVLTF. The entire variable domain, with the rest obtained from reference TRBV15 and TRBJ2-6, is as follows: DAMVIQNPRYQVTQFGKPVTLSCSQTLNHNVMYWYQQKSSQAPKLLFHYYDKDFNNEADTPDNFQSRRPNTSFCFLDIRSPGLGDTAMYLCATSRDWASSGANVLTFGAGSRLTVL.

This clonotype appeared a few times. The chain carries TRBV29-1 and TRBJ2-5, with D hard to call. Germline assignment: CDR1 SQVTM and CDR2 ANQGSEA. The CDR3 length is 10 residues. V dropped 4 bases and J dropped 7 bases, with 7 bases sitting between them. The chain's CDR3 is CSVAAPTQYF. CDR3 DNA: TGCAGCGTTGCGGCCCCGACCCAGTACTTC.

This clonotype was counted a few times. J is TRBJ2-1 and V is TRBV12-3 or TRBV12-4; D not certain. This CDR3 comprises 13 residues. V lost 6 bases and J 15 bases, leaving 21 bases between the germline ends. This CDR3 is CASSRAGTSSMFF. The CDR3 DNA reads TGTGCCAGCAGCCGAGCCGGAACCTCGAGCATGTTCTTC.

The chain couples TRBV5-1 to TRBJ2-2; no firm D call. Germline V gene data show CDR1 as SGHRS and CDR2 as YFSETQ. V was clipped by 5 bases and J by 1 base, with 15 bases between them. CDR3 length equals 16 residues. The CDR3 protein is CASREGNTMNTGELFF. The DNA of the CDR3 is TGCGCCAGCAGGGAAGGGAACACCATGAACACCGGGGAGCTGTTTTTT.

V usage is TRBV6-1 and J usage is TRBJ2-2; D not resolved. The CDR3 is 14 residues long. Germline V CDR1 and CDR2: MNHNS, SASEGT. V was shortened by 5 bases and J by 1 base, with 8 bases between the two germline ends. The CDR3 region is CASSRSLNTGELFF. CDR3 nucleotides: TGTGCCAGCAGTAGATCCCTGAACACCGGGGAGCTGTTTTTT.

This clonotype was counted only a few times. This chain uses TRBV10-3 with TRBJ2-5; D may match TRBD1 or TRBD2 (5 bases each). V dropped 0 bases and J dropped 1 base, with 9 bases sitting between them. Germline lookup yields CDR1 ENHRY and CDR2 SYGVKD. The CDR3 has 15 residues. CDR3 nucleotides: TGTGCCATCAGTGAGTCGAGGGGAGCCCAAGAGACCCAGTACTTC. It is translated as CAISESRGAQETQYF.

V and J are TRBV6-1 and TRBJ2-5; D might be TRBD1 (5 bases). Trimming removed 6 bases at V and 6 bases at J, with 17 bases between. From germline, CDR1 is MNHNS and CDR2 SASEGT. The CDR3 sequence is 14 residues long. The CDR3 DNA is TGTGCCAGCAGACAGACACACGCAGGGCAGACCCAGTACTTC. Protein: CASRQTHAGQTQYF.

Details on this clonotype: One end of the junction is discordant with germline, which a read error may explain. The CDR3 nucleotides read TGCTGTGCTACGATAGAGGGGGAGGTACCTTGGGGGACCCAGTACTTC. It translates to CCATIEGEVPWGTQYF. The rearrangement uses TRBV20-1 and TRBJ2-5, with D perhaps being TRBD1 or TRBD2 (6 bases each). The CDR3 extends over 16 amino acids. CDR1 is DFQATT and CDR2 is SNEGSKA in the germline V gene (reference sequence).

This clonotype was seen only a few times. The CDR3 is CASSAYGQGTDTQYF. The CDR3 DNA sequence: TGCGCCAGCAGCGCCTACGGACAGGGGACAGATACGCAGTATTTT. The J gene is TRBJ2-3, the V gene TRBV5-1; 9 nucleotides align to TRBD1. From germline, CDR1 is SGHRS and CDR2 YFSETQ. The trim removed 4 bases at V and 3 bases at J, leaving 6 bases unmatched. The CDR3 sequence is 15 residues long.

This chain uses TRBV12-3 or TRBV12-4 with TRBJ2-7; D perhaps matches TRBD2 (6 bases). The length of the CDR3 is 13 residues. The V end lost 6 bases, the J end lost 6 bases, and 15 bases lay between the germline ends. The CDR3 DNA is TGTGCCAGCAGCCTATGGGGGGTGGGCGAGCAGTACGTC. It encodes CASSLWGVGEQYV.

This clonotype was recorded a few times. This chain connects TRBV5-5 to TRBJ2-5; 16 bases match TRBD2. Looked up from germline, CDR1 is SGHKS and CDR2 is YYEKEE (reference sequence). The junction had 9 bases not matched to a gene; V was cut back by 3 bases and J by 4 bases. CDR3 length: 18 residues. As DNA, the CDR3 is TGTGCCAGCAGCTCAGCCGGGACTAGCGGGAGGGCCACAGAGACCCAGTACTTC. Its protein is CASSSAGTSGRATETQYF.

The rearrangement joins TRBV7-2 to TRBJ2-5; TRBD2 matches 15 bases. This CDR3 spans 16 amino acids. Germline-derived CDR1 and CDR2 are SGHTA and FQGNSA. J gave up 5 bases and V 1 base, and 2 bases lay outside the gene matches. This CDR3 reads CASSLGTSGRGETQYF. The CDR3 DNA reads as TGTGCCAGCAGCTTAGGGACTAGCGGGAGGGGGGAGACCCAGTACTTC.

This clonotype was observed a few times. This chain joins TRBV4-3 and TRBJ2-3; 7 bases line up with TRBD2. The CDR3 consists of 17 residues. Germline V lookup: CDR1 LGHNA, CDR2 YSLEER. With 0 bases clipped from V and 0 bases from J, the junction kept 6 bases outside the gene matches. The CDR3 spells CASSQDGRRGSTDTQYF. The CDR3 DNA follows: TGCGCCAGCAGCCAAGATGGGCGGCGGGGGAGCACAGATACGCAGTATTTT.

This clonotype was observed a few times. The chain recombines TRBV27 with TRBJ2-7, with TRBD2 matching 9 bases. The germline CDR1 and CDR2 sequences are MNHEY and SMNVEV (reference sequence). CDR3 size: 19 residues. V lost 5 bases and J lost 4; bases outside the gene matches: 21. CDR3 in DNA: TGTGCCAGCAGTCTGAAATTTGACATAGCGGGAGCCGTGTTGTACGAGCAGTACTTC. Its protein is CASSLKFDIAGAVLYEQYF.

The chain joins TRBV20-1 to TRBJ2-5; D is possibly TRBD1 (5 bases). Germline V gene lookup returns CDR1 DFQATT and CDR2 SNEGSKA (reference sequence). The V gene lost 3 bases and the J gene lost 5 bases, with 13 bases spanning the gap. The CDR3 length is 13 residues. CDR3 DNA sequence: TGCAGTGCTAGGGACAAACCTCGGGAGACCCAGTACTTC. Its translation: CSARDKPRETQYF.

At least ten counts were recorded for this clonotype. This chain uses TRBV7-8 with TRBJ1-6; 10 bases match TRBD1. V gave up 2 bases and J gave up 7 bases; unmatched junction bases: 8. Per germline, CDR1 SGHVS and CDR2 FQNEAQ. There are 17 residues in the CDR3. Here the CDR3 reads CASSLSTGGAINSPLHF. As DNA, the CDR3 is TGTGCCAGCAGCTTATCGACAGGGGGCGCCATAAATTCACCCCTCCACTTT.

The chain joins TRBV5-6 to TRBJ1-5, with D possibly TRBD1 on 5 matching bases. The CDR3 totals 16 residues. Looked up from germline, CDR1 is SGHDT and CDR2 is YYEEEE. V lost 4 bases and J lost 9, with 23 bases in between. CDR3 coding DNA: TGTGCCAGCAGCCTAGGGACCGCCAAAGGAGCGCTGCCCCAGCATTTT. Encoded protein: CASSLGTAKGALPQHF.

This chain joins TRBV24-1 and TRBJ2-2; 7 bases agree with TRBD1. CDR1 and CDR2 from the germline V gene are KGHDR and SFDVKD. The CDR3 consists of 14 residues. V was clipped by 5 bases and J by 3 bases; unmatched bases: 2. CDR3 region: CATSGTGDTGELFF. The CDR3 nucleotides read TGTGCCACCAGTGGGACAGGAGACACCGGGGAGCTGTTTTTT.